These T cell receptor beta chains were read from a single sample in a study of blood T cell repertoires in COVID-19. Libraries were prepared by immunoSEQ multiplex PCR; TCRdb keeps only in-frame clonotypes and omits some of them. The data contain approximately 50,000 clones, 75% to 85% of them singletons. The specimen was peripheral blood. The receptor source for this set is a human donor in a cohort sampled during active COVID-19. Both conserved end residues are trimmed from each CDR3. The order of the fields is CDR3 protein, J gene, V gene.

CDR3 protein: ASSLFGGGETQY; J gene: TRBJ2-5; V gene: TRBV7-8
CDR3 protein: ASSEIAGQYGYT; J gene: TRBJ1-2; V gene: TRBV6-1
CDR3 protein: ASSPEGTGGYGYT; J gene: TRBJ1-2; V gene: TRBV5-1
CDR3 protein: ASSLGGGVSSYNEQF; J gene: TRBJ2-1; V gene: TRBV5-4
CDR3 protein: AWGIGTGSQPQH; J gene: TRBJ1-5; V gene: TRBV30
CDR3 protein: ASSFGADRGPTYEQY; J gene: TRBJ2-7; V gene: TRBV27
CDR3 protein: ASSLNNYEQY; J gene: TRBJ2-7; V gene: TRBV5-1
CDR3 protein: AISDVAGRSYEQY; J gene: TRBJ2-7; V gene: TRBV10-3
CDR3 protein: ASRGRVGEADTQY; J gene: TRBJ2-3; V gene: TRBV19
CDR3 protein: ASSFGQYAKETQY; J gene: TRBJ2-5; V gene: TRBV7-9
CDR3 protein: SVEEQVQETQY; J gene: TRBJ2-5; V gene: TRBV29-1
CDR3 protein: ASTLSGGQVYEQY; J gene: TRBJ2-7; V gene: TRBV7-2
CDR3 protein: SARDLHTQY; J gene: TRBJ2-3; V gene: TRBV20-1
CDR3 protein: ASRRQGGYNEQF; J gene: TRBJ2-1; V gene: TRBV28
CDR3 protein: ASSLDSGSGANVLT; J gene: TRBJ2-6; V gene: TRBV5-1
CDR3 protein: ASTLGWRESSTGELF; J gene: TRBJ2-2; V gene: TRBV7-8
CDR3 protein: ASSYQPQGNTEAF; J gene: TRBJ1-1; V gene: TRBV6-5
CDR3 protein: ASSQGTSGSGHEQF; J gene: TRBJ2-1; V gene: TRBV7-9
CDR3 protein: ASSQGAGPKNEQF; J gene: TRBJ2-1; V gene: TRBV3-1/TRBV3-2
CDR3 protein: SVGLAGEQY; J gene: TRBJ2-7; V gene: TRBV29-1
CDR3 protein: ASSGVGGTAGNTIY; J gene: TRBJ1-3; V gene: TRBV2
CDR3 protein: ASSLSRDRGRLYNEQF; J gene: TRBJ2-1; V gene: TRBV6-2/TRBV6-3
CDR3 protein: ASSRDSLDVQF; J gene: TRBJ2-1; V gene: TRBV19
CDR3 protein: AWSLQGNSPLH; J gene: TRBJ1-6; V gene: TRBV30
CDR3 protein: ASSADRVNQPQH; J gene: TRBJ1-5; V gene: TRBV19
CDR3 protein: ASSGTSGRLAGNEQF; J gene: TRBJ2-1; V gene: TRBV2
CDR3 protein: ASSQASSYNEQF; J gene: TRBJ2-1; V gene: TRBV3-1/TRBV3-2
CDR3 protein: ASSIGDRAEQY; J gene: TRBJ2-7; V gene: TRBV19
CDR3 protein: ASRRTGGFYEQY; J gene: TRBJ2-7; V gene: TRBV6-5
CDR3 protein: ASSFKGLGTEAF; J gene: TRBJ1-1; V gene: TRBV7-2
CDR3 protein: ASSQGAGNQPQH; J gene: TRBJ1-5; V gene: TRBV5-6
CDR3 protein: SVGWGDSTDTQY; J gene: TRBJ2-3; V gene: TRBV29-1
CDR3 protein: ASSTRQDTEAF; J gene: TRBJ1-1; V gene: TRBV6-6
CDR3 protein: ATSDLRAGVGTDTQY; J gene: TRBJ2-3; V gene: TRBV24-1
CDR3 protein: ASSFPLAGGPKNEQF; J gene: TRBJ2-1; V gene: TRBV7-2
CDR3 protein: ASRRTSGKSAYGETQY; J gene: TRBJ2-5; V gene: TRBV27
CDR3 protein: ASTRYSNQPQH; J gene: TRBJ1-5; V gene: TRBV2
CDR3 protein: ASSAHWRQGRSGANVLT; J gene: TRBJ2-6; V gene: TRBV19
CDR3 protein: ASSLERDFTGGGETQY; J gene: TRBJ2-5; V gene: TRBV11-2
CDR3 protein: ASSQVRGYEQY; J gene: TRBJ2-7; V gene: TRBV4-3
CDR3 protein: ASSPSSGSMTEQF; J gene: TRBJ2-1; V gene: TRBV28
CDR3 protein: ASSITGGGETQY; J gene: TRBJ2-5; V gene: TRBV19
CDR3 protein: ASSQEAGGRADTQY; J gene: TRBJ2-3; V gene: TRBV4-2
CDR3 protein: ATSGGRGTEAF; J gene: TRBJ1-1; V gene: TRBV24-1
CDR3 protein: ASSQVNGYT; J gene: TRBJ1-2; V gene: TRBV3-1/TRBV3-2
CDR3 protein: ASSSGLNKF; J gene: TRBJ2-1; V gene: TRBV7-8
CDR3 protein: ATSRVTGGPVEQY; J gene: TRBJ2-7; V gene: TRBV15
CDR3 protein: ASSERYEQY; J gene: TRBJ2-7; V gene: TRBV6-1
CDR3 protein: ASSLRDRNTEAF; J gene: TRBJ1-1; V gene: TRBV3-1/TRBV3-2
CDR3 protein: ASSPTANTEAF; J gene: TRBJ1-1; V gene: TRBV5-4